Listed below are T cell receptor beta chains from one sample, sequenced in a study of blood T cells in healthy people across ages. TCRdb called the 5' RACE reads again in MiXCR, with one record for every CDR3 protein. The table records about 1.7 million distinct CDR3 sequences, 28% of them present only once. Sample: blood. The source is a woman aged 25-40 years in good health. Each CDR3 is given with its conserved first and last residue. Fields, in order: CDR3 DNA, CDR3 protein, clone size, V gene, D gene, J gene. D genes are given only for firm matches. Size is omitted from some rows. Given values are once, few, many or a class for expanded clones.

TGTGCCAGCAGCTTAGATTGGATGGGGTTTAAGGAGACCCAGTACTTC | CASSLDWMGFKETQYF | many | TRBV11-2 | - | TRBJ2-5
TGCGCCAGCAGCCAAGTAGTTCCCTTGGCGGCTTCCTACAATGAGCAGTTCTTC | CASSQVVPLAASYNEQFF | - | TRBV4-3 | - | TRBJ2-1
TGCAGTGCAGCACCGGGACTAGCAACAGATACGCAGTATTTT | CSAAPGLATDTQYF | - | TRBV20-1 | TRBD2 | TRBJ2-3
TGTGCCAGCAGTTTCGATTTCCGACAGGGACCTAACTATGGCTACACCTTC | CASSFDFRQGPNYGYTF | few | TRBV12-3/TRBV12-4 | TRBD1 | TRBJ1-2
TGCGCCAGCAGCTTGGGACTTCAGTACGAGCAGTACTTC | CASSLGLQYEQYF | many | TRBV5-1 | - | TRBJ2-7
TGTGCCAGCAGTCCGAGGACAGGGACTGAAGCTTTCTTT | CASSPRTGTEAFF | - | TRBV12-3/TRBV12-4 | TRBD1 | TRBJ1-1
TGCAGTGCTAGAGATTCGTTCCGGGGCGATACCGGGGAGCTGTTTTTT | CSARDSFRGDTGELFF | - | TRBV20-1 | - | TRBJ2-2
TGTGCCAGCGGTGAGGCGGCCCTCCAAGAGACCCAGTACTTC | CASGEAALQETQYF | many | TRBV12-3/TRBV12-4 | - | TRBJ2-5
TGCAGCGCTGGGGCTTTACACAATGAGCAGTTCTTC | CSAGALHNEQFF | - | TRBV29-1 | - | TRBJ2-1
TGTGCCTGGAGTTGGGCAGGGGGCTCTTCTTCACCCCTCCACTTT | CAWSWAGGSSSPLHF | once | TRBV30 | TRBD1 | TRBJ1-6
TGTGCCAGCTCACCACCGTCGTACACCGGGGAGCTGTTTTTT | CASSPPSYTGELFF | few | TRBV18 | - | TRBJ2-2
TGTGCCAGCAGTTACGGGATAGCGGGACCCTACGAGCAGTACTTC | CASSYGIAGPYEQYF | - | TRBV6-2/TRBV6-3 | TRBD2 | TRBJ2-7
TGTGCCAGCAGTAGAGGGTTCGGGGGAGGCGAAGAGACCCAGTACTTC | CASSRGFGGGEETQYF | - | TRBV12-3/TRBV12-4 | - | TRBJ2-5
TGTGCCAGCAGCTCGACAGGAATAGATGAAAAACTGTTTTTT | CASSSTGIDEKLFF | few | TRBV7-2 | - | TRBJ1-4
TGTGCCAGCAATGGGCTGACTAGCGGGAGGAAGGATGAGCAGTACTTC | CASNGLTSGRKDEQYF | - | TRBV6-5 | TRBD2 | TRBJ2-7
TGTGCCAGCAGTGATCAACTCAGCAATCAGCCCCAGCATTTT | CASSDQLSNQPQHF | - | TRBV2 | - | TRBJ1-5
TGTGCCAGCAGCTTAGCGCGCCTAGCGGAGCAGTTCTTC | CASSLARLAEQFF | many | TRBV7-2 | - | TRBJ2-1
TGCGCCAGCAGCCAAGATAACAGAAATGAAAAACTGTTTTTT | CASSQDNRNEKLFF | few | TRBV4-3 | - | TRBJ1-4
TGCAGTGCTACTCTCCCCCCGGGAGGGCCGAGGGACACAGATACGCAGTATTTT | CSATLPPGGPRDTDTQYF | - | TRBV20-1 | TRBD2 | TRBJ2-3
TGTGCCAGCAGTACGGGACTACAGCAGTACTTC | CASSTGLQQYF | many | TRBV6-2/TRBV6-3 | TRBD2 | TRBJ2-7
TGTGCCAGCAGTTCCCCCCTTGGGGGGGGCGCCTACGAGCAGTACTTC | CASSSPLGGGAYEQYF | - | TRBV27 | - | TRBJ2-7
TGTGCCACCAGTGATTACACGTTAGAGACCCAGTACTTC | CATSDYTLETQYF | few | TRBV24-1 | - | TRBJ2-5
TGCAGTGCTTCCCGGTGGGCAGGCCCAAAAGCTTTCTTT | CSASRWAGPKAFF | few | TRBV20-1 | - | TRBJ1-1
TGTGCCAGCAGTTGGGGCCCCAGGGGCAAAAACATTCAGTACTTC | CASSWGPRGKNIQYF | many | TRBV7-9 | - | TRBJ2-4
TGTGCCTCCTCTTCGGGGGCGCACCAAGAGACCCAGTACTTC | CASSSGAHQETQYF | many | TRBV10-3 | - | TRBJ2-5
TGTGCCAGTACCTCGGCACGGGGCATGAACACTGAAGCTTTCTTT | CASTSARGMNTEAFF | - | TRBV19 | - | TRBJ1-1
TGTGCCAGCAGTAGGGCCGTATTGGGCAATGAGCAGTTCTTC | CASSRAVLGNEQFF | - | TRBV6-6 | - | TRBJ2-1
TGTGCCAGCAGCTCGGAGGGGTCCATATCGGATACGCAGTATTTT | CASSSEGSISDTQYF | - | TRBV7-9 | - | TRBJ2-3
TGCAGTGCTAGAAGGACGGTAAATCAGCCCCAGCATTTT | CSARRTVNQPQHF | - | TRBV20-1 | - | TRBJ1-5
TGTGCCATCAGAGAACCCATTGTCACGGAGACCCAGTACTTC | CAIREPIVTETQYF | few | TRBV10-3 | - | TRBJ2-5
TGTGCCAGCTCACCCCGGGACGGTGGTAACTATGGCTACACCTTC | CASSPRDGGNYGYTF | - | TRBV18 | - | TRBJ1-2
TGTGCCAGCAGTTACTCGAGGTCCGAGCCCAACCAAGAGACCCAGTACTTC | CASSYSRSEPNQETQYF | - | TRBV6-6 | - | TRBJ2-5
TGTGCCGGCAGGCGGACAGGCGGCTCCTACGAGCAGTACTTC | CAGRRTGGSYEQYF | few | TRBV12-3/TRBV12-4 | TRBD1 | TRBJ2-7
TGTGCCCCGGCCGGAACTTCAGCCAAAAACATTCAGTACTTC | CAPAGTSAKNIQYF | many | TRBV24-1 | - | TRBJ2-4
TGTGCCAGCAGCCCCCGGCCAGATAGCACAGGTACGCAGTATTTT | CASSPRPDSTGTQYF | few | TRBV11-3 | - | TRBJ2-3
TGTGCCACCAGTGACCTACCGGGACCCACCGGGGAGCTGTTTTTT | CATSDLPGPTGELFF | once | TRBV24-1 | - | TRBJ2-2
TGTGCCATCAGTCGGGAGGGGAGCAATCAGCCCCAGCATTTT | CAISREGSNQPQHF | - | TRBV10-3 | - | TRBJ1-5
TGTGCCAGCAGCCAACAACACAGGGTTAGCACAGATACGCAGTATTTT | CASSQQHRVSTDTQYF | few | TRBV7-2 | - | TRBJ2-3
TGTGCCAGCAGCCATCCCGCCGGACGAGGGAAGTACGAGCAGTACTTC | CASSHPAGRGKYEQYF | - | TRBV12-3/TRBV12-4 | - | TRBJ2-7
TGTGCCAGCAGGCTGACAGTTAAAGAGACCCAGTACTTC | CASRLTVKETQYF | many | TRBV12-3/TRBV12-4 | - | TRBJ2-5
TGTGCCAGCTCACCTCCCGGGGACAGGGGTACCTACGAGCAGTACTTC | CASSPPGDRGTYEQYF | few | TRBV18 | TRBD1 | TRBJ2-7
TGCGCCAGCAGGGGGACAGGGTATCAAGAGACCCAGTACTTC | CASRGTGYQETQYF | - | TRBV10-2 | TRBD1 | TRBJ2-5
TGTGCCAGCAGCTTCATCGGCGGGGGACTAGCGGGAGGGCTCGCCCCAGATACGCAGTATTTT | CASSFIGGGLAGGLAPDTQYF | - | TRBV11-1 | TRBD2 | TRBJ2-3
TGCAGCGCTTCGACAGGGTCTAATGAAAAACTGTTTTTT | CSASTGSNEKLFF | few | TRBV29-1 | TRBD1 | TRBJ1-4
TGTGCCAGCAGTTACTCAGGGCGGGCCGGAGGTGAAAAACTGTTTTTT | CASSYSGRAGGEKLFF | - | TRBV6-5 | - | TRBJ1-4
TGTGCCTGGCGGGAGGGGACCTACGAGCAGTACTTC | CAWREGTYEQYF | - | TRBV30 | TRBD2 | TRBJ2-7
TGTGCCAGCAGTGAAGAAAGGCTCTCCTACGAGCAGTACTTC | CASSEERLSYEQYF | - | TRBV6-1 | - | TRBJ2-7
TGTGCCATCAGTGAGTCTCCACTGGGGCAGTACTTC | CAISESPLGQYF | many | TRBV10-3 | - | TRBJ2-7